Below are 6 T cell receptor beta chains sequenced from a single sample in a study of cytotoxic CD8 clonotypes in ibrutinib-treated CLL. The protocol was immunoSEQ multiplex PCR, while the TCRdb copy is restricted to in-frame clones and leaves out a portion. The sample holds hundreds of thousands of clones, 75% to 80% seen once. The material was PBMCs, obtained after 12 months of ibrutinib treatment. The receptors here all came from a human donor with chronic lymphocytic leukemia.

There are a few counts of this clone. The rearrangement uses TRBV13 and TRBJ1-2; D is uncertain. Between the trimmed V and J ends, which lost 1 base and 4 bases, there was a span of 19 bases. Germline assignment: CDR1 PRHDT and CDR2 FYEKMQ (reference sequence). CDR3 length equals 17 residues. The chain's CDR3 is CASSLDPEGLPPYGYTF. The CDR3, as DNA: TGTGCCAGCAGCTTAGATCCGGAGGGTCTCCCACCCTATGGCTACACCTTC.

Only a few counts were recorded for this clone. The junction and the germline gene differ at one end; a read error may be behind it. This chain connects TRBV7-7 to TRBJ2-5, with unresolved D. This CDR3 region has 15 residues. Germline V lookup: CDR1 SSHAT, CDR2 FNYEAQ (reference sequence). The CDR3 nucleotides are TGTGCTAGCAGAGAATCTATAGGGTCTCAAGAGACCCAGTACTTC. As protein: CASRESIGSQETQYF. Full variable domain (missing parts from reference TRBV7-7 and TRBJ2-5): GAGVSQSPRYKVTKRGQDVTLRCDPISSHATLYWYQQALGQGPEFLTYFNYEAQPDKSGLPSDRFSAERPEGSISTLTIQRTEQRDSAMYRCASRESIGSQETQYFGPGTRLLVL.

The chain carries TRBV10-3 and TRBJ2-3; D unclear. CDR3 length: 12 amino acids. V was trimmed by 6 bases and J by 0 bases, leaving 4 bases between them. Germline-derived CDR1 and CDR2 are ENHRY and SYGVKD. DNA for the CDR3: TGTGCCATCAGGGGGAGCACAGATACGCAGTATTTT. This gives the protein CAIRGSTDTQYF.

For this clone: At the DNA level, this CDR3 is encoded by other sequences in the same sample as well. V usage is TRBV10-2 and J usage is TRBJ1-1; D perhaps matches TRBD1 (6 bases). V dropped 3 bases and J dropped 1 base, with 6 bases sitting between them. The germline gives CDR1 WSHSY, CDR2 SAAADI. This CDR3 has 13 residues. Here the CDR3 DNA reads TGCGCCAGCAGTGAACAGGGGAACACTGAAGCTTTCTTT. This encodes CASSEQGNTEAFF.

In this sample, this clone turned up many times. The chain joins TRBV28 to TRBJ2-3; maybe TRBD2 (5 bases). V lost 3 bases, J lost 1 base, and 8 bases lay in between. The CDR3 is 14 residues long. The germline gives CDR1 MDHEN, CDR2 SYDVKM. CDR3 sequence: CASSFLSGTDTQYF. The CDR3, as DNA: TGTGCCAGCAGTTTCCTTAGCGGCACAGATACGCAGTATTTT. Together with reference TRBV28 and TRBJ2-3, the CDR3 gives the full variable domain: DVKVTQSSRYLVKRTGEKVFLECVQDMDHENMFWYRQDPGLGLRLIYFSYDVKMKEKGDIPEGYSVSREKKERFSLILESASTNQTSMYLCASSFLSGTDTQYFGPGTRLTVL.

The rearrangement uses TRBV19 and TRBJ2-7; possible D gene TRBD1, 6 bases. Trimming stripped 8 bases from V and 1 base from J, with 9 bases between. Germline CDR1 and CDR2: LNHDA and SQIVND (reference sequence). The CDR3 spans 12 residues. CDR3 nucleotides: TGTGCCAGTCCTGGACAGTCCTACGAGCAGTACTTC. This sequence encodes CASPGQSYEQYF. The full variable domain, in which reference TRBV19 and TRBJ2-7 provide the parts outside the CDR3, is DGGITQSPKYLFRKEGQNVTLSCEQNLNHDAMYWYRQDPGQGLRLIYYSQIVNDFQKGDIAEGYSVSREKKESFPLTVTSAQKNPTAFYLCASPGQSYEQYFGPGTRLTVT.